This TCR beta chain was sequenced in a study of blood T cells in healthy people across ages. At the level of the study: About one barcoded beta molecule per two T cells came from capture by template switching.

Alongside a J-beta primer mix, a sample-barcoded 5' primer served in a second PCR lasting roughly 7 to 11 cycles. Every molecule of cDNA carried a tag from a template-switch adaptor with 12 random nucleotides. TCRdb fed the 5' RACE reads into MiXCR, producing one record per CDR3 protein. The sample comprises fewer than 900,000 distinct CDR3 sequences, around 34% of which are singletons, and approximately 13% rests with the top ten. To note about this clonotype: A much more abundant neighbour one base away suggests this may be a read error.

The V gene's germline CDR1 is MNHEY and CDR2 SVGEGT. The CDR3 totals 15 residues. Trimming shortened V by 2 bases and J by 2 bases, and 11 bases separated the two germline ends. Sequencing was done on a sample of blood. This TCR derives from a young man in good health. The rearrangement joins TRBV6-2 or TRBV6-3 to TRBJ2-3; perhaps TRBD2 as D (6 bases). The CDR3 nucleotides are TGTGCCAGCAGTTACACTCGGGGGAACACAGATACGCAGTATTTT. Encoded protein: CASSYTRGNTDTQYF.